This T cell receptor (beta chain) was documented in a study of blood T cell repertoires in COVID-19. At the level of the study: Collection of acute and convalescent COVID-19 samples took place in the United States, Italy and Spain. PBMCs, B-cell-depleted T cells, or T cells were the source of the cDNA or gDNA that made up the material.

Original data processing: Estimation of nucleated cell counts relied on the amplification of reference gene primers. Measured with immunoSEQ multiplex PCR; TCRdb has only the in-frame clones, and not every one. The DNA was the basis for D and trimming; V, J and clone size are from that table. The sample lists around 100,000 clones; around 86% were seen once. Followed longitudinally, the Seattle patients had been enrolled during active infection. Material: peripheral blood. This TCR came from a man aged 55 to 70 with COVID-19, enrolled during active disease.

In DNA, the CDR3 is TGTGCCAGCAGTCCAACCGACAGGAGCCAAGAGACCCAGTACTTC. It codes for CASSPTDRSQETQYF. This chain uses TRBV28 with TRBJ2-5; the D gene is possibly TRBD1 (6 bases). The length of the CDR3 is 15 residues. Germline V gives CDR1 MDHEN, CDR2 SYDVKM. V gave up 5 bases and J gave up 1 base, with 14 bases separating them.